What follows are 32 T cell receptor beta chains derived from one specimen sequenced in a study of blood T cell repertoires in COVID-19. Generated by immunoSEQ multiplex PCR, the TCRdb table keeps only in-frame clones and is missing some. Of 310,000 or so clones detected, roughly 87% appear once; the ten largest clones hold 9.5% to 10%. The sequenced sample consisted of peripheral blood. Receptors originate from a man aged 25 to 40 with COVID-19, enrolled during active disease.

The V and J genes are TRBV6-4 and TRBJ1-2; D gene uncertain. Germline V gene sequence: CDR1 MRHNA, CDR2 SNTAGT. The CDR3 length is 16 residues. Trimming cost V 0 bases and J 4 bases, with 15 bases left between them. For the CDR3, the DNA is TGTGCCAGCAGTGACTCAGGCGGCGAGGCAAGCTATGGCTACACCTTC. Translating gives CASSDSGGEASYGYTF.

V and J are TRBV3-1 (or the pseudogene TRBV3-2) and TRBJ1-3, with a possible D match to TRBD1 (5 bases). Trimming removed 1 base from V and 2 bases from J, with 6 bases in between. Looked up from germline, CDR1 is LGHDT and CDR2 is YNNKEL (reference sequence). The CDR3 is made up of 14 amino acids. The CDR3 sequence: CASSQGGTGNTIYF. The CDR3 DNA is TGTGCCAGCAGCCAAGGGGGCACTGGAAACACCATATATTTT.

The chain recombines TRBV2 with TRBJ2-1; 10 bases map to TRBD2. Losses at the gene ends were 4 bases for V and 9 bases for J; bases not matched to a gene: 9. Germline V gene lookup returns CDR1 SNHLY and CDR2 FYNNEI. The CDR3 contains 15 residues. The CDR3, as DNA: TGTGCCAGCAGTGCTTTGGCTAGCGGGAGTGGTGAGCAGTTCTTC. Amino acid sequence: CASSALASGSGEQFF.

V is TRBV9 and J is TRBJ2-1; 12 bases align to TRBD2. This CDR3 spans 14 amino acids. The V segment lost 2 bases and the J segment 12 bases; nucleotides outside the gene matches: 6. In germline, CDR1 is SGDLS, CDR2 YYNGEE. CDR3 DNA sequence: TGTGCCAGCAGCGTCTCTAGCGGGGGGGCCCGGCAGTTCTTC. This encodes CASSVSSGGARQFF.

J is TRBJ2-3 and V is TRBV18, with D possibly being TRBD2 (6 bases). V was clipped by 2 bases and J by 3 bases, with 12 bases between them. This CDR3 has 15 amino acids. The V gene's germline CDR1 is KGHSH and CDR2 LQKENI. This CDR3 is CASSPGDWKTDTQYF. The CDR3 DNA reads TGTGCCAGCTCACCAGGGGACTGGAAAACAGATACGCAGTATTTT.

This clone has only a few counts. The chain employs TRBV29-1 and TRBJ2-2, with TRBD2 matching 7 bases. Germline values: CDR1 SQVTM, CDR2 ANQGSEA. Unmatched junction bases numbered 2, after V lost 0 bases and J lost 7 bases. This CDR3 has 13 residues. The CDR3 is CSVEDGGVGELFF. The CDR3 bases are TGCAGCGTTGAAGATGGGGGGGTCGGGGAGCTGTTTTTT.

V is TRBV7-4 and J is TRBJ2-7; 15 bases agree with TRBD2. V gave up 5 bases and J gave up 3 bases; unmatched junction bases: 8. This CDR3 comprises 17 residues. In germline, CDR1 is SGHVT, CDR2 SQSDAQ. In DNA form, the CDR3 reads TGTGCCAGCAGCGCCGAGGTGGGACTAGCGGGGGGCTACGAGCAGTACTTC. Translating it yields CASSAEVGLAGGYEQYF.

The rearrangement uses TRBV24-1 and TRBJ1-5; the D gene is possibly TRBD1 (5 bases). The CDR3 covers 16 residues. Germline V CDR1 and CDR2: KGHDR, SFDVKD. V was pared by 6 bases and J by 6 bases, with 20 bases between. CDR3 sequence: CATSSGGAGGLQPQHF. The DNA for the CDR3 is TGTGCCACCAGTTCAGGCGGGGCTGGAGGTCTTCAGCCCCAGCATTTT.

As for this clone: Different DNA sequences within this sample yield the same CDR3. The chain uses TRBV11-2 and TRBJ2-3; TRBD1 might be the D (5 bases). Germline CDR1 SGHAT, CDR2 FQNNGV. CDR3 size: 14 residues. The V end was cut by 1 base, the J end by 1 base, with 6 bases between. CDR3: CASSLVQGTDTQYF. CDR3 sequence (DNA): TGTGCCAGCAGCTTAGTACAGGGCACAGATACGCAGTATTTT.

This sequence joins TRBV19 and TRBJ1-1; D possibly corresponds to TRBD1 (5 bases). The CDR3 is made up of 13 amino acids. CDR1 is LNHDA and CDR2 is SQIVND in the germline V gene (reference sequence). Trimming took 3 bases from V and 3 from J, leaving 8 bases between them. CDR3 DNA sequence: TGTGCCAGTAGTATTTCAGGGTACACTGAAGCTTTCTTT. It translates to CASSISGYTEAFF.

The gene calls are TRBV6-2 or TRBV6-3 and TRBJ1-1, with D possibly TRBD1 on 6 matching bases. This CDR3 has 17 residues. The ends were cut back, 2 bases at V and 1 base at J, with 17 bases in the middle. The germline V gene encodes CDR1 MNHEY and CDR2 SVGEGT. CDR3 in amino acids: CASSYRDNRAGNTEAFF. The CDR3 coding sequence is TGTGCCAGCAGTTACAGGGACAACAGGGCGGGGAACACTGAAGCTTTCTTT.

The chain combines TRBV5-1 with TRBJ1-1; 10 bases are a match to TRBD1. The germline gives CDR1 SGHRS, CDR2 YFSETQ. This CDR3 has 17 residues. With V trimmed by 4 bases and J by 0 bases, 9 bases remained unmatched. For the CDR3, the DNA is TGCGCCAGCAGCGTCGACAGGGGGCCCCTCATGAACACTGAAGCTTTCTTT. It is translated as CASSVDRGPLMNTEAFF.

The rearrangement joins TRBV30 to TRBJ2-7, with 10 bases identical to TRBD1. Germline CDR1 reads GTSNPN; CDR2 reads SVGIG (reference sequence). V shed 5 bases, J shed 7 bases, and the junction held 2 bases outside the gene matches. The CDR3 extends over 11 amino acids. The DNA for the CDR3 is TGTGCCTGGGGACAGGGGGAAGAGCAGTACTTC. This codes for CAWGQGEEQYF.

The chain joins TRBV6-5 to TRBJ2-1, with 8 bases matching TRBD1. Germline V gene sequence: CDR1 MNHEY, CDR2 SVGAGI. This CDR3 spans 15 amino acids. Germline trimming cut 5 bases from V and 10 bases from J; bases unmatched to any gene: 13. The CDR3 DNA sequence: TGTGCCAGCAGTCCAACTTCGACAGGACAGGGCGAGCAGTTCTTC. Its protein is CASSPTSTGQGEQFF.

The chain employs TRBV7-2 and TRBJ2-6; no reliable D call. V gave up 2 bases and J gave up 6 bases, with 8 bases separating them. The CDR3 has 14 residues. The germline CDR1 and CDR2 sequences are SGHTA and FQGNSA. CDR3 sequence: CASSLNLAANVLTF. The DNA of the CDR3 is TGTGCCAGCAGCTTAAATCTGGCGGCCAACGTCCTGACTTTC.

This sequence joins TRBV3-1 (or the pseudogene TRBV3-2) and TRBJ1-2; TRBD1 might be the D (6 bases). Per the germline V gene, CDR1 is LGHDT and CDR2 is YNNKEL (reference sequence). V lost 3 bases and J 5 bases, leaving 16 bases between the germline ends. The CDR3 extends over 15 amino acids. The CDR3 DNA reads TGTGCCAGCAGCCAGGCGTTCAGGGGCGGGTATGGCTACACCTTC. Translation gives CASSQAFRGGYGYTF.

V is TRBV5-4 and J is TRBJ2-1, with D tentatively TRBD2 (5 bases). In germline, CDR1 is SGHNT, CDR2 YYREEE (reference sequence). The CDR3 covers 16 residues. V dropped 0 bases and J dropped 3 bases, with 13 bases sitting between them. The CDR3 nucleotides read TGTGCCAGCAGCTTGGGGACTCCAGGCCTCTACAATGAGCAGTTCTTC. It is translated as CASSLGTPGLYNEQFF. The complete variable domain, with remaining parts taken from reference TRBV5-4 and TRBJ2-1, reads ETGVTQSPTHLIKTRGQQVTLRCSSQSGHNTVSWYQQALGQGPQFIFQYYREEENGRGNFPPRFSGLQFPNYSSELNVNALELDDSALYLCASSLGTPGLYNEQFFGPGTRLTVL.

The chain has TRBV3-1 (or the pseudogene TRBV3-2) and TRBJ1-2; the D is unclear. The length of the CDR3 is 15 residues. Between the trimmed V and J ends, which lost 3 bases and 5 bases, there was a span of 16 bases. Germline loops: CDR1 LGHDT, CDR2 YNNKEL (reference sequence). In DNA, the CDR3 is TGTGCCAGCAGCCAGAATGCCCTGACCGGGTATGGCTACACCTTC. Translation gives CASSQNALTGYGYTF.

This clone appeared a single time. The V and J genes are TRBV7-2 and TRBJ1-5, with D tentatively TRBD1 (6 bases). V was trimmed by 4 bases and J by 10 bases, leaving 11 bases between them. CDR3 length: 12 amino acids. Per germline, CDR1 SGHTA and CDR2 FQGNSA. CDR3 sequence (DNA): TGTGCCAGCAGCTCCCAACAGGGCCCCCAGCATTTT. It specifies CASSSQQGPQHF.

V gene TRBV12-3 or TRBV12-4 combines with J gene TRBJ2-7; 10 bases map to TRBD2. This CDR3 has 13 residues. V lost 3 bases, J lost 12 bases, and 8 bases stayed unmatched. CDR3 loop: CASSFQREGLRYF. CDR3 nucleotide sequence: TGTGCCAGCAGTTTCCAGCGGGAGGGCCTCAGGTACTTC.

The V and J genes are TRBV19 and TRBJ2-4; perhaps TRBD1 as D (6 bases). This CDR3 has 15 residues. The V gene's germline CDR1 is LNHDA and CDR2 SQIVND (reference sequence). Trimming removed 10 bases at V and 0 bases at J, with 16 bases between. As DNA, the CDR3 is TGTGCCACTTCGACAGGTCCCCTAGCCAAAAACATTCAGTACTTC. As protein: CATSTGPLAKNIQYF.

The rearrangement uses TRBV9 and TRBJ1-2, with no clear D. CDR1 SGDLS and CDR2 YYNGEE come from the germline V gene. The ends were cut back, 0 bases at V and 4 bases at J, with 10 bases in the middle. The CDR3 is 14 amino acids. Here the CDR3 reads CASSVEEVGYGYTF. The CDR3 DNA follows: TGTGCCAGCAGCGTAGAGGAGGTAGGCTATGGCTACACCTTC.

Written as DNA, the CDR3 is TGTGCCAGTAGTCCTCGGACAGGGGCCGCTAGCACAGATACGCAGTATTTT. It specifies CASSPRTGAASTDTQYF. The gene calls are TRBV19 and TRBJ2-3, with 9 nucleotides matching TRBD1. With 5 bases clipped from V and 0 bases from J, the junction kept 9 bases outside the gene matches. Germline assignment: CDR1 LNHDA and CDR2 SQIVND (reference sequence). This CDR3 has 17 amino acids.

The rearrangement uses TRBV14 and TRBJ2-7, with 8 nucleotides matching TRBD2. Germline values: CDR1 SGHDN, CDR2 FVKESK. CDR3 size: 19 residues. Trimming at V came to 0 bases and at J to 1 base, leaving 14 bases not matched to a gene. The CDR3 sequence is CASSQDSETSGSVSYEQYF. Here the CDR3 DNA reads TGTGCCAGCAGCCAAGACTCCGAGACCAGCGGGAGTGTGTCCTACGAGCAGTACTTC.

The V and J genes are TRBV6-2 or TRBV6-3 and TRBJ2-7, with 10 positions matching TRBD1. CDR1 is MNHEY, CDR2 SVGEGT, per germline. This CDR3 is 14 amino acids long. The trim removed 4 bases at V and 6 bases at J, leaving 6 bases unmatched. CDR3 sequence (DNA): TGTGCCAGCAGTTTCGACAGGGGGCACTCCGAGCAGTACTTC. Amino acid sequence: CASSFDRGHSEQYF.

The chain combines TRBV5-1 with TRBJ2-7; 9 bases align to TRBD2. The germline gives CDR1 SGHRS, CDR2 YFSETQ. Trimming removed 4 bases from V and 0 bases from J; junction bases left unmatched: 11. The CDR3 runs 17 residues. The CDR3 region is CASSPQRGAPSSYEQYF. Written as DNA, the CDR3 is TGCGCCAGCAGCCCGCAGCGGGGGGCGCCGAGCTCCTACGAGCAGTACTTC.

The genes are TRBV19 and TRBJ1-1; D is perhaps TRBD1 (5 bases). The V gene's germline CDR1 is LNHDA and CDR2 SQIVND (reference sequence). The CDR3 length is 13 residues. Trimming removed 5 bases from V and 5 bases from J, with 12 bases in between. The CDR3 sequence is CASSFQGWTEAFF. CDR3 in DNA: TGTGCCAGTAGTTTTCAGGGATGGACTGAAGCTTTCTTT.

Written as DNA, the CDR3 is TGTGCCAGCAGCCCGGGGTCTCCTTGGAACGAGCAGTACTTC. Protein product: CASSPGSPWNEQYF. The V and J genes are TRBV13 and TRBJ2-7; TRBD2 might be the D (5 bases). Trimming took 5 bases from V and 5 from J, leaving 16 bases between them. Looked up from germline, CDR1 is PRHDT and CDR2 is FYEKMQ (reference sequence). This CDR3 is built from 14 residues.

V usage is TRBV2 and J usage is TRBJ1-4, with TRBD1 matching 7 bases. The CDR3 totals 15 residues. In germline, CDR1 is SNHLY, CDR2 FYNNEI. V shed 6 bases, J shed 8 bases, and the junction held 12 bases outside the gene matches. The CDR3 DNA reads as TGTGCCAGCAGCCCGTTAACAGGGGAGCCCGAAAAACTGTTTTTT. Translated, it gives CASSPLTGEPEKLFF.

The chain carries TRBV28 and TRBJ2-5; D possibly corresponds to TRBD2 (7 bases). V lost 5 bases and J lost 4, with 11 bases in between. From germline, CDR1 is MDHEN and CDR2 SYDVKM. There are 13 residues in the CDR3. In DNA form, the CDR3 reads TGTGCCAGCAGTCCAGGGGAGGGAGAGACCCAGTACTTC. It codes for CASSPGEGETQYF.

The chain recombines TRBV19 with TRBJ2-3; 14 bases align to TRBD2. Germline V gene data show CDR1 as LNHDA and CDR2 as SQIVND (reference sequence). V lost 9 bases and J lost 3; bases outside the gene matches: 8. This CDR3 contains 16 residues. CDR3 nucleotides: TGTGCCAGCCGGAGGACTAGCGGGGGGACGACAGATACGCAGTATTTT. This translates into CASRRTSGGTTDTQYF. Together with reference TRBV19 and TRBJ2-3, the CDR3 gives the full variable domain: DGGITQSPKYLFRKEGQNVTLSCEQNLNHDAMYWYRQDPGQGLRLIYYSQIVNDFQKGDIAEGYSVSREKKESFPLTVTSAQKNPTAFYLCASRRTSGGTTDTQYFGPGTRLTVL.

The rearrangement joins TRBV4-3 to TRBJ2-3; a weak D match, TRBD2 (6 bases). Germline loops: CDR1 LGHNA, CDR2 YSLEER. With 0 bases removed from V and 3 bases from J, the gap between germline ends came to 10 bases. The CDR3 contains 15 residues. The CDR3 is CASSQDRETTDTQYF. As DNA, the CDR3 is TGCGCCAGCAGCCAAGACCGGGAGACAACAGATACGCAGTATTTT.